This T cell receptor (beta chain) was sequenced for a study of cytomegalovirus exposure and HLA in healthy donors. The primer mix had 60 Vbeta and 13 Jbeta primers. Profiling relied on immunoSEQ multiplex PCR, and the TCRdb table lists in-frame clones only, not all of them. Its table lists 40,000 or so clones. Germline loops: CDR1 LNHDA, CDR2 SQIVND (reference sequence). CDR3 length: 14 residues. Deletions cut 7 bases from V and 5 bases from J, with 15 bases between. This receptor was identified in a male donor in good health and CMV-seronegative. The sample taken for sequencing was PBMCs. J is TRBJ1-5 and V is TRBV19; D unresolved. The CDR3 here is CASNLRETDQPQHF. The CDR3 DNA reads as TGTGCCAGTAACCTAAGGGAGACCGATCAGCCCCAGCATTTT. Together with reference TRBV19 and TRBJ1-5, the CDR3 gives the full variable domain: DGGITQSPKYLFRKEGQNVTLSCEQNLNHDAMYWYRQDPGQGLRLIYYSQIVNDFQKGDIAEGYSVSREKKESFPLTVTSAQKNPTAFYLCASNLRETDQPQHFGDGTRLSIL.